The entry that follows covers one T cell receptor beta chain sequence. The data belong to a study of blood T cell repertoires in COVID-19. Participant age was about 18 to 89 years, and participants resided in roughly 25 US areas. The repertoire was sequenced with immunoSEQ multiplex PCR; TCRdb's copy has only in-frame clones and lacks some. This sample has 180,000 or so clones, with roughly four fifths found just once. Germline lookup yields CDR1 ENHRY and CDR2 SYGVKD. With V trimmed by 10 bases and J by 0 bases, 8 bases remained unmatched. The CDR3 is made up of 14 amino acids. The rearrangement links TRBV10-3 to TRBJ1-1, with 7 bases identical to TRBD1. This receptor was taken from a man aged 45-60 years who had recovered from COVID-19. Sequencing used PBMCs or T cells enriched from blood (not recorded which). CDR3: CASGTATVNTEAFF. DNA of the CDR3: TGTGCCAGTGGGACAGCGACTGTGAACACTGAAGCTTTCTTT.